One sample yielded the 8 T cell receptor beta chains listed below, sequenced in a study of blood T cell repertoires in COVID-19. Libraries were prepared by immunoSEQ multiplex PCR; TCRdb keeps only in-frame clonotypes and omits some of them. The sample lists 470,000 or so clones, about 85% occurring once. Sequencing used PBMCs or T cells enriched from blood (not recorded which). These receptors originate from a woman aged 18 to 35 with acute COVID-19.

J is TRBJ2-1 and V is TRBV10-3, with 10 positions matching TRBD2. There are 13 residues in the CDR3. In germline, CDR1 is ENHRY, CDR2 SYGVKD. The J segment lost 9 bases and the V segment lost 8 bases, leaving 7 bases of the junction unmatched. CDR3 in DNA: TGTGCCATCCAGATAGCGGGAGGCGGTGAGCAGTTCTTC. As protein: CAIQIAGGGEQFF.

The rearrangement joins TRBV5-6 to TRBJ2-7; TRBD1 aligns across 10 bases. J lost 6 bases, V lost 4 bases, and 16 bases had no gene match. Germline values: CDR1 SGHDT, CDR2 YYEEEE. CDR3 length equals 17 residues. CDR3 sequence reads: CASSPRLTGTGVSEQYF. The CDR3 nucleotides are TGTGCCAGCAGCCCAAGGTTAACCGGGACAGGGGTGTCCGAGCAGTACTTC.

This clone was detected only once. V gene TRBV9 combines with J gene TRBJ1-2; a possible D gene is TRBD1 (5 bases). V was cut by 4 bases and J by 8 bases, with 18 bases left in between. CDR1 SGDLS and CDR2 YYNGEE come from the germline V gene. The CDR3 loop spans 14 amino acids. CDR3 sequence: CASSPWGEGDGYTF. DNA of the CDR3: TGTGCCAGCAGCCCATGGGGGGAGGGCGACGGCTACACCTTC.

This clone appeared once. The J gene is TRBJ2-1, the V gene TRBV9; 7 bases line up with TRBD1. Germline V gene data show CDR1 as SGDLS and CDR2 as YYNGEE. The CDR3 sequence is 14 residues long. J was trimmed by 7 bases and V by 2 bases; bases with no gene match: 6. The CDR3 coding sequence is TGTGCCAGCAGCGTCCAGGGGGTGGTGAATGAGCAGTTCTTC. Protein sequence: CASSVQGVVNEQFF.

The V and J genes are TRBV6-5 and TRBJ2-7, with D tentatively TRBD1 (6 bases). The CDR3 is 14 amino acids. The V end was cut by 5 bases, the J end by 3 bases, with 14 bases between. Per germline, CDR1 MNHEY and CDR2 SVGAGI. CDR3 bases: TGTGCCAGCAGTCGCCACAGGGTCGGCTACGAGCAGTACTTC. It specifies CASSRHRVGYEQYF.

The chain has TRBV30 and TRBJ2-7; D remains unclear. Germline CDR1 GTSNPN, CDR2 SVGIG (reference sequence). The CDR3 covers 12 residues. Trimming shortened V by 3 bases and J by 6 bases, and 12 bases separated the two germline ends. CDR3 DNA: TGTGCCTGGAGAGCCGGCACAGCCGAGCAGTACTTC. This encodes CAWRAGTAEQYF.

This chain uses TRBV2 with TRBJ2-1; 7 nucleotides line up with TRBD1. With 1 base clipped from V and 4 bases from J, the junction kept 7 bases outside the gene matches. Germline values: CDR1 SNHLY, CDR2 FYNNEI. The CDR3 sequence is 16 residues long. This chain's CDR3 is CASSEDYRGSYNEQFF. Here the CDR3 DNA reads TGTGCCAGCAGTGAAGATTACAGGGGCTCTTACAATGAGCAGTTCTTC.

The V gene is TRBV3-1 (or the pseudogene TRBV3-2), the J gene TRBJ2-1; D remains ambiguous. The CDR3 is 13 residues long. CDR1 is LGHDT and CDR2 is YNNKEL in the germline V gene (reference sequence). V shed 4 bases and J shed 10 bases, with 14 bases lying between them. The CDR3 nucleotides are TGTGCCAGCAGCCGCTTTCTCGGGTTCGAGCAGTTCTTC. Residues: CASSRFLGFEQFF.